Detailed here is one TCR beta chain. Its antigen is not known. The data originate from a study of OX40 agonist ivuxolimab in advanced cancers. Study-level information: Three patients, one with hepatocellular carcinoma and two with cutaneous melanoma, achieved partial responses. Findings of the study overall: The CD4+ and CD8+ T cells in the blood had expanded clonally by week 6 at 0.1 to 3.0 mg/kg. Averaging showed that CD8+ T cells had more expanded clones than CD4+ did. Expanded peripheral T cell antigen specificity was not determined.

After removal of 4 bases from V and 4 bases from J, the junction contained 3 bases not matched to a gene. In germline, CDR1 is SGHNT, CDR2 YENEEA. The CDR3 length is 13 residues. Generated by immunoSEQ multiplex PCR, the TCRdb table keeps only in-frame clones and is missing some. The sample includes tens of thousands of clones, 75% to 90% of them seen just once. The chain recombines TRBV11-3 with TRBJ2-7; 8 nucleotides match TRBD1. The specimen was CD4+ or CD8+ T cells sorted from blood, collected in a trial of the OX40 agonist ivuxolimab. The TCR sequence derives from an adult with an advanced solid tumor such as melanoma, head and neck, liver or kidney cancer. CDR3 sequence (DNA): TGTGCCAGCAGCTCAGGACAGGGTTACGAGCAGTACTTC. Its translation: CASSSGQGYEQYF.